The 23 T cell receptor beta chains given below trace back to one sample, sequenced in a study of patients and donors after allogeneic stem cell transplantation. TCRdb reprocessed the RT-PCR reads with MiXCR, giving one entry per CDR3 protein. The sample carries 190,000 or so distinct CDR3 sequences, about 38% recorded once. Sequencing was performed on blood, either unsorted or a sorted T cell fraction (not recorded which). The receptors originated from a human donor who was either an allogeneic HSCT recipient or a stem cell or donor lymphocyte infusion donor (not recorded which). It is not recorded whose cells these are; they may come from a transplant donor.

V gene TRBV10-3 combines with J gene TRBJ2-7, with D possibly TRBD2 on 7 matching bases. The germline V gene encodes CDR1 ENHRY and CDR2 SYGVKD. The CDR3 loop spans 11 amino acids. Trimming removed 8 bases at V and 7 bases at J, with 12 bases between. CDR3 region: CAIGGAEEQYF. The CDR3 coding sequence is TGTGCCATCGGGGGGGCCGAGGAGCAGTACTTC.

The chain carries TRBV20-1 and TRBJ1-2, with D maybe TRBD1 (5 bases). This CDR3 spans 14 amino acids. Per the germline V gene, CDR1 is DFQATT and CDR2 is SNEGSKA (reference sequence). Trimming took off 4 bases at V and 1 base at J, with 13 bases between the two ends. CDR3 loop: CSAIQGSNNYGYTF. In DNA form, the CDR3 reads TGCAGTGCTATCCAGGGATCCAATAACTATGGCTACACCTTC.

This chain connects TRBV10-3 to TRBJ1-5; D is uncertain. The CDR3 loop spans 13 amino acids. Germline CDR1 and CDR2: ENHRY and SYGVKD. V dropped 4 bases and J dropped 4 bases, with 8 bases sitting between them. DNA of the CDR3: TGTGCCATCAGTGTAACGGAAAATCAGCCCCAGCATTTT. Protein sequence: CAISVTENQPQHF.

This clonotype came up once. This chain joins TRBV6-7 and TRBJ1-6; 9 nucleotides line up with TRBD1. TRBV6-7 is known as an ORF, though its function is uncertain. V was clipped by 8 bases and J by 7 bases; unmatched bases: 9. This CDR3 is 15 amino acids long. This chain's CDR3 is CASPKKGQGNSPLHF. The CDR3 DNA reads TGTGCCAGCCCCAAAAAAGGACAGGGGAATTCACCCCTCCACTTT.

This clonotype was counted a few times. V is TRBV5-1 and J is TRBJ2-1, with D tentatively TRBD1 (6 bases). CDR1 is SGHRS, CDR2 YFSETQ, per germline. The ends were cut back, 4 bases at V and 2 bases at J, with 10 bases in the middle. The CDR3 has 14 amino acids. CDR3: CASSGGQTYNEQFF. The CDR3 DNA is TGCGCCAGCAGCGGTGGACAGACCTACAATGAGCAGTTCTTC.

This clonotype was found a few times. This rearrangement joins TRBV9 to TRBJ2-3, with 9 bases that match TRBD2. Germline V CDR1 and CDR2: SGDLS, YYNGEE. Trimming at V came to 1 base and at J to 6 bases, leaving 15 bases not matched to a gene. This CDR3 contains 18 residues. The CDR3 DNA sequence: TGTGCCAGCAGCGTACCCTCAGCGGGGGGACGCCAAGTGGATACGCAGTATTTT. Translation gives CASSVPSAGGRQVDTQYF.

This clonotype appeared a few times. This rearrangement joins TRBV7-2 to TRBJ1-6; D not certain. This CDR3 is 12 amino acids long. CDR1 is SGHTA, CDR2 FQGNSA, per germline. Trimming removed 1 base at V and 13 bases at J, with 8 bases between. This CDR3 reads CASSLGAMPLHF. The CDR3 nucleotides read TGTGCCAGCAGCTTAGGAGCCATGCCCCTCCACTTT.

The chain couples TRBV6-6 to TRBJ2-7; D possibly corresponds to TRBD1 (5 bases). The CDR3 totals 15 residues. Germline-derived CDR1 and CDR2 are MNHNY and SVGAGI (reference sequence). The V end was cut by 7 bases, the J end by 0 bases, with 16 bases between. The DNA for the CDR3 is TGTGCCAGCAAGAGACAGATGACCTCCTCCTACGAGCAGTACTTC. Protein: CASKRQMTSSYEQYF.

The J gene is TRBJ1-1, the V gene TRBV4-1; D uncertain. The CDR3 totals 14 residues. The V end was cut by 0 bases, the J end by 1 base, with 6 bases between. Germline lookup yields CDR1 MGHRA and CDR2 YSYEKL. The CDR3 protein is CASSQDNQNTEAFF. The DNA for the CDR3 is TGCGCCAGCAGCCAAGATAACCAGAACACTGAAGCTTTCTTT.

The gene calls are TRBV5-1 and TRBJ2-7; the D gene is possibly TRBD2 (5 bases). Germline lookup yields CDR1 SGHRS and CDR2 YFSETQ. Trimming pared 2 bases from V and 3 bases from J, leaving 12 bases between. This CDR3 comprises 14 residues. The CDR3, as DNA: TGCGCCAGCAGCTTTACGGCGGGCTACTACGAGCAGTACTTC. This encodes CASSFTAGYYEQYF.

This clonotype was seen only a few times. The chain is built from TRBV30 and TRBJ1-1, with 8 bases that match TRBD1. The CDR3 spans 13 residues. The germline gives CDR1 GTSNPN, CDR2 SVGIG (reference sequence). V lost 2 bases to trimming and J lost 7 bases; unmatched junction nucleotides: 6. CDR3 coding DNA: TGTGCCTGGAGTCAAACAGGGGGGGATGAAGCTTTCTTT. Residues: CAWSQTGGDEAFF.

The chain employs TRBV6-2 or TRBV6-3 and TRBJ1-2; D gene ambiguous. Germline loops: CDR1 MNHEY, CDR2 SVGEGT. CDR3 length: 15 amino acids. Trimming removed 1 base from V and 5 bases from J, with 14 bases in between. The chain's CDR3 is CASSYFEGGGYGYTF. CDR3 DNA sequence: TGTGCCAGCAGTTACTTCGAGGGAGGAGGGTATGGCTACACCTTC.

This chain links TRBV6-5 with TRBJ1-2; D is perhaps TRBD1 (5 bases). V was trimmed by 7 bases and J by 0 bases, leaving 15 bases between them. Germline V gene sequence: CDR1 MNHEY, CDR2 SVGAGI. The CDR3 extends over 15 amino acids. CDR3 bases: TGTGCCAGCATTCCGGGACCGAGATCTAACTATGGCTACACCTTC. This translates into CASIPGPRSNYGYTF.

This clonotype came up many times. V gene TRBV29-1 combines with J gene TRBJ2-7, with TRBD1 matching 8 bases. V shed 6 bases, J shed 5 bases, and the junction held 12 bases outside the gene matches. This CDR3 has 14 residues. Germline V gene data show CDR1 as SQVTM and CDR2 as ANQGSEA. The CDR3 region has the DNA TGCAGCGTCCGAAAGGACAGGGAAAGTGACGAGCAGTACTTC. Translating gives CSVRKDRESDEQYF.

The CDR3: CASSRTSFEQYF. In nucleotides, the CDR3 is TGTGCCAGCAGCCGGACTAGTTTCGAGCAGTACTTC. This sequence joins TRBV3-1 and TRBJ2-7; 7 positions agree with TRBD2. Per the germline V gene, CDR1 is LGHDT and CDR2 is YNNKEL (reference sequence). With 4 bases clipped from V and 6 bases from J, the junction kept 3 bases outside the gene matches. The CDR3 runs to 12 residues.

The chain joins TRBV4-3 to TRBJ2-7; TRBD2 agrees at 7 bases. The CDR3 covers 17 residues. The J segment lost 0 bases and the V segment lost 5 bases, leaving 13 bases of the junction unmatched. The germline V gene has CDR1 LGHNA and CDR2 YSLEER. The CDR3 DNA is TGCGCCAGCAGCGAGGTCCCCGCTAGCGGAGGCTCCTACGAGCAGTACTTC. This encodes CASSEVPASGGSYEQYF.

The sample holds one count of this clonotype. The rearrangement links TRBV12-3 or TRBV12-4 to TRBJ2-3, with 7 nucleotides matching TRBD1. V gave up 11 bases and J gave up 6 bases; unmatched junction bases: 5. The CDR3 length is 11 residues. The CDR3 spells CAGGQRDTQYF. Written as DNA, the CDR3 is TGTGCCGGGGGACAGCGCGATACGCAGTATTTT.

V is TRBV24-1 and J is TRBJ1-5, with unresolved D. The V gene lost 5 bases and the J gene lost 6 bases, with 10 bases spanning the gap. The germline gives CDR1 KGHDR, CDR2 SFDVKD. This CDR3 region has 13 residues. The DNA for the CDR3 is TGTGCCACCAGTGGTTTAACTGGTCAGCCCCAGCATTTT. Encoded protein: CATSGLTGQPQHF.

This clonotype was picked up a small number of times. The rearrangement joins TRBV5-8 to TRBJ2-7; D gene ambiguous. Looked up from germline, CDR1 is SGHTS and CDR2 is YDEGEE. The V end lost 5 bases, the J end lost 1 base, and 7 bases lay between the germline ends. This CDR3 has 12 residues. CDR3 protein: CASSYTSYEQYF. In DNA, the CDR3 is TGTGCCAGCAGTTACACTTCCTACGAGCAGTACTTC.

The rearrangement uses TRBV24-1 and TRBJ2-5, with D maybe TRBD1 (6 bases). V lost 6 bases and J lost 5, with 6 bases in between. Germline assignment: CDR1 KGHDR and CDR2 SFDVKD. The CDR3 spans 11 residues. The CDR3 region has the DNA TGTGCCACCAGTCAGGGGGAGACCCAGTACTTC. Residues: CATSQGETQYF.

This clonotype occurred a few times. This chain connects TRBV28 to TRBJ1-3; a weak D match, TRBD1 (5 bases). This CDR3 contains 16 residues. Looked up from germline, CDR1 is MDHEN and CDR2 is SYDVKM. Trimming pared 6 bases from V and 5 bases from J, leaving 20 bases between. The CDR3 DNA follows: TGTGCCAGCAGCATGCTTCGAGGGGCGCACCGAAACACCATATATTTT. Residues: CASSMLRGAHRNTIYF.

In nucleotides, the CDR3 is TGTGCCAGCGCACCCCTGGACAGAATGAACACTGAAGCTTTCTTT. It is translated as CASAPLDRMNTEAFF. This chain connects TRBV5-6 to TRBJ1-1; D perhaps matches TRBD1 (6 bases). The CDR3 has 15 residues. The V and J ends lost 7 bases and 0 bases respectively, with 16 bases between them. Germline lookup yields CDR1 SGHDT and CDR2 YYEEEE.

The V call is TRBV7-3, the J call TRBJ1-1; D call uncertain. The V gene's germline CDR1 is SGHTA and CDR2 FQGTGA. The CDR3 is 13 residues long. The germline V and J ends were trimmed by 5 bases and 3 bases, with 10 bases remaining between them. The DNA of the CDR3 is TGTGCCAGCAGCCCAGGACGCCACACTGAAGCTTTCTTT. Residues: CASSPGRHTEAFF.